This entry is about one TCR beta chain. Its matching antigen is unknown. With a much larger clone just one base away, this may be a read error. The library was built from approximately 400 ng RNA with molecular barcoded adaptors for alpha/delta and beta/gamma chains. TCRdb redid the calling of the reads with MiXCR, one entry per CDR3 protein. The data contain around 130,000 distinct CDR3 sequences, roughly 13% of them seen just once; the ten biggest clones take up 7.5% to 10%. From germline, CDR1 is DFQATT and CDR2 SNEGSKA (reference sequence). The CDR3 extends over 15 amino acids. The source of the sample is a study of read filtering for tumor transcriptome and immune sequencing. Overall study results and limits: Without single-read clonotypes, shared clonotype proportions correlated more between IR-seq and RNA-seq. RNA-seq captured clonotypes less deeply and reliably than IR-seq.

What was sequenced was a population of CD138-negative cells sorted from bone marrow. The clonotype was recovered from a donor aged 40 or older with multiple myeloma. The genes are TRBV20-1 and TRBJ1-5, with a possible D match to TRBD1 (5 bases). The CDR3 DNA is TGCAGTGCAACCCGAAGGACACATAGCAATCAGTCCCAGCATTTT. This gives the protein CSATRRTHSNQSQHF.